This entry features one T cell receptor beta chain sequence. The antigen remains unidentified. The sample belongs to a study of T cell responses to AZD1222 COVID-19 vaccine. Background on the study: Investigators merged groups given second doses at roughly 4 or roughly 12 weeks.

The repertoire was sequenced with immunoSEQ multiplex PCR; TCRdb's copy has only in-frame clones and lacks some. The sample holds 150,000 to 200,000 clones, just over 90% seen once. Notes on the study in general: After two AZD1222 doses, spike-specific TCR breadth and depth rose versus day 0.

Per the germline V gene, CDR1 is SGDLS and CDR2 is YYNGEE. Trimming cost V 4 bases and J 3 bases; bases outside gene matches: 8. The CDR3 is 15 amino acids. The sequence came from an adult in good health. This rearrangement joins TRBV9 to TRBJ2-3, with 7 bases aligning to TRBD2. Sequencing was performed on peripheral blood, taken on day 0 of AZD1222 vaccination. The CDR3 DNA follows: TGTGCCAGCAGCCTTGGACTAGAGGAGACAGATACGCAGTATTTT. Translated, it gives CASSLGLEETDTQYF.